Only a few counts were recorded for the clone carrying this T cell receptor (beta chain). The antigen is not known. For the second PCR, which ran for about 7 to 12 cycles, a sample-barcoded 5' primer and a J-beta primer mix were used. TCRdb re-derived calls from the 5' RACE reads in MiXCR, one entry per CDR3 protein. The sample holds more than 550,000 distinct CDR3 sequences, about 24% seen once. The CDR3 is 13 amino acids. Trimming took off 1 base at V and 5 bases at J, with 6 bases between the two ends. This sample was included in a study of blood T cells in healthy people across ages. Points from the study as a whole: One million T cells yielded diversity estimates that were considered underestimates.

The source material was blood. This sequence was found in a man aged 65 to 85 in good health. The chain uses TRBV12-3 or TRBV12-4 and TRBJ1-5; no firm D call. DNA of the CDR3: TGTGCCAGCAGTTTAGAAAGGCATCAGCCCCAGCATTTT. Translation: CASSLERHQPQHF.